These T cell receptor beta chains were read from a single sample in a study of T-cell memory formation after mild COVID-19. TCRdb independently ran MiXCR on the 5' RACE reads; one entry per CDR3 protein. The table includes hundreds of thousands of distinct CDR3 sequences, under 25% detected once. Sequencing used PBMCs or a T cell subset sorted from them (not recorded which). These receptors were obtained from a man aged 18-30 years who had mild COVID-19 (a few samples of this study predate the infection). Cell type and time point are not known. The CDR3 runs from the conserved cysteine through the conserved F or W. D genes are given only for firm matches. The listing skips clone size in some rows; elsewhere it reads once, few, many or a size class.

D	V	size	J	DNA	CDR3
TRBD2	TRBV24-1	few	TRBJ2-3	TGTGCCACCAGTGCTAGCGGGGACAGCACAGATACGCAGTATTTT	CATSASGDSTDTQYF
-	TRBV7-2	-	TRBJ2-2	TGTGCCAGCAGCTTAGCCGTCGACACCGGGGAGCTGTTTTTT	CASSLAVDTGELFF
TRBD2	TRBV6-1	few	TRBJ2-3	TGTGCCAGCGTGGCGGGGGATTTGAATACGCAGTATTTT	CASVAGDLNTQYF
-	TRBV6-5	-	TRBJ2-3	TGTGCCAGCAGATCGGGACTGAGCACAGATACGCAGTATTTT	CASRSGLSTDTQYF
-	TRBV3-1	few	TRBJ2-7	TGTGCCAGCAGCCCGACCTGGGGACCCTACGAGCAGTACTTC	CASSPTWGPYEQYF
-	TRBV28	few	TRBJ2-5	TGTGCCAGCAGTGGGCGAGGGGCAGCTCAAGAGACCCAGTACTTC	CASSGRGAAQETQYF
-	TRBV20-1	few	TRBJ2-6	TGCAGTGCTAGGGAAGCTGGGGCCAACGTCCTGACTTTC	CSAREAGANVLTF
TRBD1	TRBV7-2	few	TRBJ2-7	TGTGCCAGCAGCTTAGTCGGGACAGGGGACTACGAGCAGTACTTC	CASSLVGTGDYEQYF
-	TRBV19	-	TRBJ2-1	TGTGCCAGTAGGGGTTGGGGAGGCAATGAGCAGTTCTTC	CASRGWGGNEQFF
-	TRBV6-5	-	TRBJ2-4	TGTGCCAGCAGTTACTCCGAGGGGGGGCGAAACATTCAGTACTTC	CASSYSEGGRNIQYF
TRBD1	TRBV7-9	-	TRBJ2-5	TGTGCCAGCTCTTTAGGACAGGGGGAATCGCGGGAGACCCAGTACTTC	CASSLGQGESRETQYF
-	TRBV27	-	TRBJ1-1	TGTGCCAGCAGTTTAACGGAGCGTGGGAACACTGAAGCTTTCTTT	CASSLTERGNTEAFF
-	TRBV28	-	TRBJ2-1	TGTGCCAGCAGTTTCCAGGGGAGTGAGCAGTTCTTC	CASSFQGSEQFF
-	TRBV10-2	-	TRBJ2-4	TGCGCCAGCAGTGAGAGGCTGGGGTTAGCCAAAAACATTCAGTACTTC	CASSERLGLAKNIQYF
-	TRBV20-1	few	TRBJ1-5	TGCAGTGCTAGAGATTACGGCAATCAGCCCCAGCATTTT	CSARDYGNQPQHF
TRBD2	TRBV5-1	few	TRBJ2-7	TGCGCCACCAAACCGGGACTAGCTACCGACGAGCAGTACTTC	CATKPGLATDEQYF
-	TRBV12-3/TRBV12-4	-	TRBJ1-5	TGTGCCAGCAGTTTTCGTGAGCGGCCCCAGCATTTT	CASSFRERPQHF
-	TRBV3-1	few	TRBJ1-1	TGTGCCAGCAGCCAAGGTGGAGGGGGGAACACTGAAGCTTTCTTT	CASSQGGGGNTEAFF
TRBD2	TRBV5-6	-	TRBJ2-5	TGTGCCAGCAGCCCCCCCGGGACTAGCGGGGAGACCCAGTACTTC	CASSPPGTSGETQYF
-	TRBV18	once	TRBJ2-1	TGTGCCAGCTCACCCCCAGGGGGGACCTCCTACAATGAGCAGTTCTTC	CASSPPGGTSYNEQFF
-	TRBV3-1	few	TRBJ1-4	TGTGCCAGCAGCCCCCAGGGGCTCGAAAAACTGTTTTTT	CASSPQGLEKLFF